This record looks at one T cell receptor (beta chain) sequence and its context. Caucasian adults living in Nashville, Tennessee, provided all samples. The data were taken from a study of shared clonotypes between healthy human individuals. Profiled with immunoSEQ multiplex PCR; TCRdb holds only in-frame clones, not every one. The sample includes 500,000 or so clones, approximately 94% seen only once; the top ten take under 0.065%. Germline CDR1 reads SNHLY; CDR2 reads FYNNEI. The CDR3 runs to 16 residues. Germline trimming cut 7 bases from V and 1 base from J; bases unmatched to any gene: 6. The chain couples TRBV2 to TRBJ1-5; 11 positions match TRBD1. This clonotype originated in a woman younger than 45 in good health. Sample: naive CD4+ T cells sorted from blood. The subset is: CD45RA+ positively selected. CDR3 sequence (DNA): TGTGCCAGCATTGCCGGGACAGGGGGAAGCAATCAGCCCCAGCATTTT. It specifies CASIAGTGGSNQPQHF.